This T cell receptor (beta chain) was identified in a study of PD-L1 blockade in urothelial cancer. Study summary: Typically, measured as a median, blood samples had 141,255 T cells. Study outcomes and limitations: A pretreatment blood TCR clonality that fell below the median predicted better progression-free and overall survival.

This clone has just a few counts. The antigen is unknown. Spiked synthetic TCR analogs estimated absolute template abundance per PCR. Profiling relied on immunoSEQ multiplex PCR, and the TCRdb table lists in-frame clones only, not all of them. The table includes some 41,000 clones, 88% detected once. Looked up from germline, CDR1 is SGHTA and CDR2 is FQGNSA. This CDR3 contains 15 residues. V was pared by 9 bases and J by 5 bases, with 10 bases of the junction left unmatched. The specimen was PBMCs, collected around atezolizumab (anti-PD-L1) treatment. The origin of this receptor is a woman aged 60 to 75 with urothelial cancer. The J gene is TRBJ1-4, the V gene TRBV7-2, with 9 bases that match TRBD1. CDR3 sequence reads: CASKGDRGSNEKLFF. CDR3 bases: TGTGCCAGTAAAGGTGACAGGGGGTCGAATGAAAAACTGTTTTTT. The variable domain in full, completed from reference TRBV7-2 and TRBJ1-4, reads GAGVSQSPSNKVTEKGKDVELRCDPISGHTALYWYRQSLGQGLEFLIYFQGNSAPDKSGLPSDRFSAERTGGSVSTLTIQRTQQEDSAVYLCASKGDRGSNEKLFFGSGTQLSVL.